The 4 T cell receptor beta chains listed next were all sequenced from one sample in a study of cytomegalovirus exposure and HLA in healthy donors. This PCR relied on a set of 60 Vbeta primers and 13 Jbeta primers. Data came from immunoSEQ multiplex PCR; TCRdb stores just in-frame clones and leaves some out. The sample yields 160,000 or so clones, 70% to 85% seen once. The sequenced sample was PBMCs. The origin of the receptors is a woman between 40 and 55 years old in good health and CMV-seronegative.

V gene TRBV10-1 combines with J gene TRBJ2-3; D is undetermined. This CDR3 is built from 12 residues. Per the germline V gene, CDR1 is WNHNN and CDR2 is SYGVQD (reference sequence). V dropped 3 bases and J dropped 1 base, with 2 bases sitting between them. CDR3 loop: CASSDGTDTQYF. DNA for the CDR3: TGCGCCAGCAGTGACGGCACAGATACGCAGTATTTT.

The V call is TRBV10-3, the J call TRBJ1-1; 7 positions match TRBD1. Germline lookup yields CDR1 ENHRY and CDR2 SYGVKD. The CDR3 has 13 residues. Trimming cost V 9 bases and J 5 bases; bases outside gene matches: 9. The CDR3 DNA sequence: TGTGCCATGGCGGACAGGCTCGGAACTGAAGCTTTCTTT. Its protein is CAMADRLGTEAFF.

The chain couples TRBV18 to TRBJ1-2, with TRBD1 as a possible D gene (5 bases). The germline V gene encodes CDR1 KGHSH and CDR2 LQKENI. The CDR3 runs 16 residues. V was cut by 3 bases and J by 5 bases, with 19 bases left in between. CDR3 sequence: CASSPATASLTYGYTF. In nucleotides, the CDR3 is TGTGCCAGCTCACCCGCGACAGCCAGTTTAACATATGGCTACACCTTC.

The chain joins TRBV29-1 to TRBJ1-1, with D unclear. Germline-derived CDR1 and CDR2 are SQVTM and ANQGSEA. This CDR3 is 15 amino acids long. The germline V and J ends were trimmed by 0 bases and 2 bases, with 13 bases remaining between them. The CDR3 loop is CSVEEVTGVNTEAFF. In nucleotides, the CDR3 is TGCAGCGTTGAAGAAGTAACGGGAGTTAACACTGAAGCTTTCTTT.